This T cell receptor beta chain was recovered during a study of CD8+CD57+ T cells in acquired aplastic anemia (dated by TCRdb to 2016 to 2018). The study in broad terms: On average, sorted CD4+ and CD8+ cells yielded around 3.4 ug of extracted DNA, with a range of about 0.19 to 30 ug. For healthy donor samples, the average read count was around 9.8 million for CD4+ cells and around 12 million for CD8+ cells.

Taken from the germline V gene (reference sequence), the CDR1 and CDR2 loops are SEHNR and FQNEAQ. Measured from the cysteine to the phenylalanine, the CDR3 is 15 residues long. The DNA shown is the 45-base CDR3, in frame from base 1. V is pruned by 2 bases and J by 10 bases, leaving 9 bases of the junction without a gene match. The study deep-sequenced TCR repertoires of sorted CD4+ and CD8+ blood T cells from severe aplastic anemia patients and healthy subjects. Ficoll-Paque density gradient centrifugation was used to isolate peripheral blood mononuclear cells. Before DNA extraction, CD4+ and CD8+ T cells were sorted by FACS or by magnetic beads. TCR beta VDJ combination and CDR3 sequence profiling used genomic DNA as the template. An Illumina HiSeq 2000 was the platform used for TCR repertoire sequencing. The authors' pipeline ran thus. Repertoire assessment relied on Simpson's diversity index, CDR3 size and DJ length profiles, and TRBV/TRBJ rearrangement plots. The most abundant DNA sequence in the deep sequencing data was taken as the immunodominant clone. CDR3 amino acid sequences were checked for sharing between subjects and were compared against published repertoires and the VDJdb database. The raw public reads went through TCRdb reprocessing: fastp at Q25, MiXCR clone calling, in-frame beta chains kept. All rows with the same CDR3 protein become a single entry with the most common DNA and genes. Clone size and V and J calls follow TCRdb, not the original study. This sample gives about 420,000 distinct CDR3 sequences in total; around 68% of them show up just once. The ten most abundant clones make up 3% to 5% of the sample.

Details on this clonotype: The antigen it binds to is not known. Base-call qualities are not available, and no considerably larger clone is one nucleotide away.

Results the study describes overall, beyond this receptor: Around 30 CD8+ CDR3 sequences were found in both patients and controls but appeared to be highly expressed in patients and within the immunodominant clones of the patients. Patients and healthy controls showed no significant difference in CD8+ Simpson's diversity (P=0.060).

Sequencing was carried out using sorted CD4+, CD8+, or CD8+CD57+ T cells (not recorded which) from PBMCs. The TCR was taken from a human donor in good health, serving as a control. Recombination joined TRBV7-9 with TRBJ2-1, with 9 central nucleotides matching TRBD2. CDR3 protein: CASSLSGGSTYEQFF. The nucleotides are TGTGCCAGCAGCTTAAGCGGGGGGAGCACCTACGAGCAGTTCTTC.